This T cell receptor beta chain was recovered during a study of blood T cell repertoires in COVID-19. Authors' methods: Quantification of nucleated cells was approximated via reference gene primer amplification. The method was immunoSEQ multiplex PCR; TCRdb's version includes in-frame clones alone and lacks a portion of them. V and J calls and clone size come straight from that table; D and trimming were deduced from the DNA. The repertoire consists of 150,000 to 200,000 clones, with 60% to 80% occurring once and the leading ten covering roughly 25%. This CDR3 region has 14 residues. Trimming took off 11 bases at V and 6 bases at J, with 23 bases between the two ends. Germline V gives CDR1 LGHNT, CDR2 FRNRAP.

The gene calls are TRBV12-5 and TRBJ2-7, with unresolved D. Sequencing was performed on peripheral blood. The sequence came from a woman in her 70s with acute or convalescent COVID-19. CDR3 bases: TGTGCTCGCGCCCCGGTATTCGTATCTTGCGAGCAGTACTTC. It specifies CARAPVFVSCEQYF.